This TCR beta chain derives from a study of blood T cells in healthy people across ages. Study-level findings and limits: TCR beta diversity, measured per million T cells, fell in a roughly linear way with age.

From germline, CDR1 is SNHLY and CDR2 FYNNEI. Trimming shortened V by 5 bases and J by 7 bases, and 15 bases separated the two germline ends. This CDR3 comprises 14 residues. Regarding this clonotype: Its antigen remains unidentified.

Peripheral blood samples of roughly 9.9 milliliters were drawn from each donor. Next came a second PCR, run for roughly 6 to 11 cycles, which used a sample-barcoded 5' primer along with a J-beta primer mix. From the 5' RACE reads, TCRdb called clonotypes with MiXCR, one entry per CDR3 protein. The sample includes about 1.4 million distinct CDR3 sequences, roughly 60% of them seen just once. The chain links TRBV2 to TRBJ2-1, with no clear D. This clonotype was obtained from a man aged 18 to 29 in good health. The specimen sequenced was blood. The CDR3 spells CASSYPLGLNEQFF. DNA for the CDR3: TGTGCCAGCAGTTACCCTCTAGGGTTGAATGAGCAGTTCTTC.